The 15 T cell receptor beta chains given below trace back to one sample, sequenced in a study of blood T cell repertoires in COVID-19. TCRdb's table, derived via immunoSEQ multiplex PCR, lists solely in-frame clones and lacks some. The table has about 180,000 clones, 75% to 90% seen once. Sequenced sample: peripheral blood. The receptors derive from a woman in her seventies with COVID-19, enrolled during active disease.

The chain has TRBV12-3 or TRBV12-4 and TRBJ2-5; 9 bases are shared with TRBD2. J gave up 5 bases and V 4 bases, and 2 bases lay outside the gene matches. The CDR3 length is 13 residues. The CDR3 region has the DNA TGTGCCAGCAGTTCCGGACTAGCGGAGACCCAGTACTTC. This sequence encodes CASSSGLAETQYF.

This chain links TRBV18 with TRBJ2-1; 11 nucleotides line up with TRBD2. Per germline, CDR1 KGHSH and CDR2 LQKENI. The junction had 3 bases not matched to a gene; V was cut back by 5 bases and J by 3 bases. CDR3 length: 15 amino acids. CDR3 coding DNA: TGTGCCAGCTCAGTGGGACTAGCGGTCTACAATGAGCAGTTCTTC. The encoded protein is CASSVGLAVYNEQFF.

The rearrangement links TRBV18 to TRBJ1-2, with D tentatively TRBD1 (5 bases). Trimming pared 2 bases from V and 1 base from J, leaving 17 bases between. CDR1 KGHSH and CDR2 LQKENI come from the germline V gene. The CDR3 runs 17 residues. In nucleotides, the CDR3 is TGTGCCAGCTCACCATTCATTAGGGGCGGTGATAACTATGGCTACACCTTC. This codes for CASSPFIRGGDNYGYTF. Together with reference TRBV18 and TRBJ1-2, the CDR3 gives the full variable domain: NAGVMQNPRHLVRRRGQEARLRCSPMKGHSHVYWYRQLPEEGLKFMVYLQKENIIDESGMPKERFSAEFPKEGPSILRIQQVVRGDSAAYFCASSPFIRGGDNYGYTFGSGTRLTVV.

This sequence joins TRBV12-3 or TRBV12-4 and TRBJ2-1, with D perhaps TRBD2 (6 bases). Trimming stripped 6 bases from V and 7 bases from J, with 13 bases between. This CDR3 region has 13 residues. For the CDR3, the DNA is TGTGCCAGCAGCCCTTACGGGGGAAATGAGCAGTTCTTC. This sequence encodes CASSPYGGNEQFF.

This clone came up once. CDR3 protein: CASSVVGRDYNEQFF. For the CDR3, the DNA is TGTGCCAGCAGCGTAGTGGGGCGGGATTACAATGAGCAGTTCTTC. The chain employs TRBV9 and TRBJ2-1, with D perhaps matching TRBD2 (6 bases). Trimming cost V 0 bases and J 4 bases, with 11 bases left between them. CDR1 is SGDLS and CDR2 is YYNGEE in the germline V gene. This CDR3 region has 15 residues. Full variable domain (outside the CDR3, taken from reference TRBV9 and TRBJ2-1): DSGVTQTPKHLITATGQRVTLRCSPRSGDLSVYWYQQSLDQGLQFLIQYYNGEERAKGNILERFSAQQFPDLHSELNLSSLELGDSALYFCASSVVGRDYNEQFFGPGTRLTVL.

CDR3 region: CASTPRLTVRGELFF. CDR3 DNA: TGTGCCAGTACCCCCCGCCTGACAGTACGAGGGGAGCTGTTTTTT. The chain employs TRBV19 and TRBJ2-2; tentative D call: TRBD1 (5 bases). The germline V and J ends were trimmed by 7 bases and 8 bases, with 20 bases remaining between them. Per germline, CDR1 LNHDA and CDR2 SQIVND (reference sequence). The CDR3 runs 15 residues.

This rearrangement joins TRBV5-1 to TRBJ2-1, with 7 bases matching TRBD1. V lost 7 bases and J lost 4; bases outside the gene matches: 8. The CDR3 sequence is 14 residues long. CDR1 is SGHRS and CDR2 is YFSETQ in the germline V gene. The CDR3 region is CASSPGQSYNEQFF. As DNA, the CDR3 is TGCGCCAGCTCCCCGGGACAGTCTTACAATGAGCAGTTCTTC.

The rearrangement joins TRBV19 to TRBJ1-2; the match to TRBD1 covers 10 bases. The CDR3 spans 13 residues. The V and J ends lost 7 bases and 5 bases, in that order; junction bases with no gene match: 4. Germline V gene lookup returns CDR1 LNHDA and CDR2 SQIVND (reference sequence). CDR3 in amino acids: CASTKGQGYGYTF. The CDR3, as DNA: TGTGCCAGTACCAAGGGACAGGGGTATGGCTACACCTTC.

This chain links TRBV9 with TRBJ2-3; weak D call: TRBD2 (5 bases). The length of the CDR3 is 14 residues. Germline V gene data show CDR1 as SGDLS and CDR2 as YYNGEE. Trimming cost V 4 bases and J 2 bases, with 11 bases left between them. Written as DNA, the CDR3 is TGTGCCAGCAGCAATGGACTTGTCACAGATACGCAGTATTTT. This translates into CASSNGLVTDTQYF.

This rearrangement joins TRBV19 to TRBJ2-2, with 10 bases aligning to TRBD2. The CDR3 runs 14 residues. Germline V gene lookup returns CDR1 LNHDA and CDR2 SQIVND (reference sequence). V lost 8 bases to trimming and J lost 5 bases; unmatched junction nucleotides: 5. CDR3 loop: CASLAGELTGELFF. The CDR3 DNA reads TGTGCCAGTCTAGCGGGAGAATTAACCGGGGAGCTGTTTTTT. The whole variable domain, filled in from reference TRBV19 and TRBJ2-2, reads DGGITQSPKYLFRKEGQNVTLSCEQNLNHDAMYWYRQDPGQGLRLIYYSQIVNDFQKGDIAEGYSVSREKKESFPLTVTSAQKNPTAFYLCASLAGELTGELFFGEGSRLTVL.

This chain uses TRBV2 with TRBJ2-1, with 11 bases fitting TRBD2. The CDR3 is 15 residues long. Germline CDR1 SNHLY, CDR2 FYNNEI. J lost 4 bases, V lost 5 bases, and 4 bases had no gene match. The CDR3 DNA sequence: TGTGCCAGCAGTTGGCGACTAGCGGGGTACAATGAGCAGTTCTTC. As protein: CASSWRLAGYNEQFF. The full variable domain, with the rest looked up from reference TRBV2 and TRBJ2-1, is EPEVTQTPSHQVTQMGQEVILRCVPISNHLYFYWYRQILGQKVEFLVSFYNNEISEKSEIFDDQFSVERPDGSNFTLKIRSTKLEDSAMYFCASSWRLAGYNEQFFGPGTRLTVL.

The gene calls are TRBV28 and TRBJ1-1; no clear D gene. In germline, CDR1 is MDHEN, CDR2 SYDVKM. The CDR3 is made up of 13 amino acids. Trimming removed 7 bases at V and 0 bases at J, with 9 bases between. The CDR3 loop is CASILQMNTEAFF. Written as DNA, the CDR3 is TGTGCCAGCATCCTACAGATGAACACTGAAGCTTTCTTT.

This clone turned up a few times. V usage is TRBV7-9 and J usage is TRBJ1-1, with D possibly being TRBD1 (5 bases). Germline V CDR1 and CDR2: SEHNR, FQNEAQ (reference sequence). The CDR3 spans 13 residues. The V gene lost 5 bases and the J gene lost 7 bases, with 14 bases spanning the gap. The CDR3 nucleotides are TGTGCCAGCAGCCCCCCCGGGGGATATGAAGCTTTCTTT. As protein: CASSPPGGYEAFF.

The V call is TRBV7-2, the J call TRBJ2-5; D gene unclear. The CDR3 sequence is 13 residues long. The ends were cut back, 2 bases at V and 4 bases at J, with 8 bases in the middle. Per germline, CDR1 SGHTA and CDR2 FQGNSA. The CDR3 region has the DNA TGTGCCAGCAGCTTATCGCCAGGAGAGACCCAGTACTTC. Its protein is CASSLSPGETQYF. Combining the CDR3 with reference TRBV7-2 and TRBJ2-5 gives the whole variable domain GAGVSQSPSNKVTEKGKDVELRCDPISGHTALYWYRQSLGQGLEFLIYFQGNSAPDKSGLPSDRFSAERTGGSVSTLTIQRTQQEDSAVYLCASSLSPGETQYFGPGTRLLVL.

The V call is TRBV10-3, the J call TRBJ1-1; D is ambiguous. Trimming took 3 bases from V and 1 from J, leaving 6 bases between them. The CDR3 has 13 residues. CDR1 and CDR2 from the germline V gene are ENHRY and SYGVKD. This CDR3 is CAISDQSNTEAFF. The CDR3 bases are TGTGCCATCAGTGACCAGTCGAACACTGAAGCTTTCTTT.